Shown below are 32 T cell receptor beta chains from a single sample sequenced in a study of shared clonotypes between healthy human individuals. Cells designated naive CD8 were CD45RO-negative and were positively selected for CCR7, with terminally differentiated effector memory CD45RA+ cells excluded. TCRdb's copy holds only in-frame clones and misses some; the assay was immunoSEQ multiplex PCR. The sample includes 1.5 million to 2.5 million clones, less than 95% of them seen just once. What was sequenced was naive CD8+ T cells sorted from blood. These TCRs come from a man aged 18 to 30 in good health.

The chain couples TRBV19 to TRBJ2-5; 9 nucleotides line up with TRBD1. The germline gives CDR1 LNHDA, CDR2 SQIVND (reference sequence). The ends lost 5 bases at V and 4 bases at J; junction bases unmatched: 5. This CDR3 contains 14 residues. The CDR3 bases are TGTGCCAGTAGTTCCCTGACAGGGGGAGAGACCCAGTACTTC. Translation: CASSSLTGGETQYF.

The rearrangement links TRBV27 to TRBJ2-2; 12 bases match TRBD2. Germline assignment: CDR1 MNHEY and CDR2 SMNVEV (reference sequence). The V and J ends lost 2 bases and 4 bases, in that order; junction bases with no gene match: 5. There are 17 residues in the CDR3. The chain's CDR3 is CASSLLAGGLGTGELFF. CDR3 DNA sequence: TGTGCCAGCAGTTTACTAGCGGGAGGGCTGGGCACCGGGGAGCTGTTTTTT.

This clone was seen just once. This rearrangement joins TRBV27 to TRBJ1-4; no firm D call. The CDR3 is 14 amino acids. Per the germline V gene, CDR1 is MNHEY and CDR2 is SMNVEV (reference sequence). V lost 8 bases to trimming and J lost 0 bases, with 10 bases between them. In DNA, the CDR3 is TGTGCCAGCCGCGCCTTTGCAACTAATGAAAAACTGTTTTTT. This gives the protein CASRAFATNEKLFF.

The chain is built from TRBV5-7 and TRBJ2-1; D unresolved. TRBV5-7 has ORF status, its function being uncertain. The CDR3 loop spans 11 amino acids. Between the trimmed V and J ends, which lost 10 bases and 8 bases, there was a span of 13 bases. The CDR3 coding sequence is TGTGCCGACTCATTCGAGGATGAGCAGTTCTTC. This translates into CADSFEDEQFF.

The chain joins TRBV30 to TRBJ1-2, with D unresolved. Trimming took off 2 bases at V and 7 bases at J, with 8 bases between the two ends. The germline V gene has CDR1 GTSNPN and CDR2 SVGIG (reference sequence). This CDR3 region has 11 residues. The chain's CDR3 is CAWSIPPGYTF. The CDR3, as DNA: TGTGCCTGGAGTATACCCCCTGGCTACACCTTC. Drawing the rest from reference TRBV30 and TRBJ1-2, the complete variable domain is SQTIHQWPATLVQPVGSPLSLECTVEGTSNPNLYWYRQAAGRGLQLLFYSVGIGQISSEVPQNLSASRPQDRQFILSSKKLLLSDSGFYLCAWSIPPGYTFGSGTRLTVV.

The chain links TRBV11-3 to TRBJ2-5; D gene uncertain. Germline lookup yields CDR1 SGHNT and CDR2 YENEEA. The V end lost 5 bases, the J end lost 5 bases, and 15 bases lay between the germline ends. The CDR3 has 14 amino acids. CDR3 loop: CASSVDGTVETQYF. Written as DNA, the CDR3 is TGTGCCAGCAGCGTCGACGGTACTGTCGAGACCCAGTACTTC.

To note about this clone: The same CDR3 can be traced to other DNA sequences in this sample. The chain carries TRBV27 and TRBJ2-7, with D perhaps matching TRBD2 (5 bases). Per the germline V gene, CDR1 is MNHEY and CDR2 is SMNVEV (reference sequence). CDR3 length equals 13 residues. V lost 6 bases, J lost 0 bases, and 9 bases lay in between. The CDR3, as DNA: TGTGCCAGCAGCACCGGGGTCTCCTACGAGCAGTACTTC. Its translation: CASSTGVSYEQYF.

Worth noting for this clone: Different DNA sequences within this sample yield the same CDR3. The rearrangement joins TRBV29-1 to TRBJ2-5; D is unresolved. V gave up 4 bases and J gave up 3 bases, with 6 bases separating them. CDR3 length: 11 residues. Germline V gene lookup returns CDR1 SQVTM and CDR2 ANQGSEA. CDR3 sequence (DNA): TGCAGCGTTGGAACGGAAGAGACCCAGTACTTC. It yields the protein CSVGTEETQYF.

Details on this clone: This specimen includes other DNA sequences encoding the same CDR3. The CDR3 sequence is CASSLAGDTQYF. CDR3 coding DNA: TGTGCCAGCAGCTTGGCCGGAGATACGCAGTATTTT. The V gene is TRBV5-4, the J gene TRBJ2-3; D not resolved. The CDR3 covers 12 residues. Germline CDR1 SGHNT, CDR2 YYREEE (reference sequence). The V gene lost 0 bases and the J gene lost 5 bases, with 4 bases spanning the gap.

This sequence joins TRBV7-3 and TRBJ1-3; 9 bases align to TRBD1. There are 14 residues in the CDR3. Germline V gives CDR1 SGHTA, CDR2 FQGTGA. V lost 4 bases and J lost 4; bases outside the gene matches: 2. The CDR3 DNA is TGTGCCAGCAGCTCGACAGGGGGAGGAAACACCATATATTTT. Protein sequence: CASSSTGGGNTIYF. Full variable domain (remainder filled in from reference TRBV7-3 and TRBJ1-3): GAGVSQTPSNKVTEKGKYVELRCDPISGHTALYWYRQSLGQGPEFLIYFQGTGAADDSGLPNDRFFAVRPEGSVSTLKIQRTERGDSAVYLCASSSTGGGNTIYFGEGSWLTVV.

This chain uses TRBV6-6 with TRBJ2-1, with TRBD1 matching over 10 bases. CDR3 length: 14 amino acids. V lost 7 bases and J lost 8; bases outside the gene matches: 8. CDR1 and CDR2 from the germline V gene are MNHNY and SVGAGI (reference sequence). CDR3 DNA sequence: TGTGCCAGCAACGACAGGGGGCAACATGATGAGCAGTTCTTC. This sequence encodes CASNDRGQHDEQFF.

V usage is TRBV7-9 and J usage is TRBJ2-3; maybe TRBD1 (5 bases). Per the germline V gene, CDR1 is SEHNR and CDR2 is FQNEAQ (reference sequence). The V end was cut by 0 bases, the J end by 3 bases, with 10 bases between. The CDR3 has 15 amino acids. The CDR3 DNA reads TGTGCCAGCAGCTTAGCACAGGACACGACAGATACGCAGTATTTT. Its translation: CASSLAQDTTDTQYF. Looking up the rest from reference TRBV7-9 and TRBJ2-3 gives the full variable domain: DTGVSQNPRHKITKRGQNVTFRCDPISEHNRLYWYRQTLGQGPEFLTYFQNEAQLEKSRLLSDRFSAERPKGSFSTLEIQRTEQGDSAMYLCASSLAQDTTDTQYFGPGTRLTVL.

In regard to this clone: Other DNA sequences from this sample encode an identical CDR3 as well. The gene calls are TRBV6-5 and TRBJ2-6; D unresolved. CDR1 and CDR2 (germline): MNHEY, SVGAGI. Trimming removed 6 bases at V and 4 bases at J, with 7 bases between. The CDR3 is 13 residues long. CDR3 region: CASSPPGANVLTF. Written as DNA, the CDR3 is TGTGCCAGCAGCCCCCCCGGGGCCAACGTCCTGACTTTC.

The sample holds one count of this clone. The CDR3 DNA follows: TGTGCCAGCAGTGAAGGACAGGGGCCCATGAACACTGAAGCTTTCTTT. Amino acids: CASSEGQGPMNTEAFF. This sequence joins TRBV6-1 and TRBJ1-1; TRBD1 agrees at 8 bases. Trimming took 1 base from V and 0 from J; bases not matched to a gene: 4. Germline-derived CDR1 and CDR2 are MNHNS and SASEGT. The CDR3 covers 16 residues.

The rearrangement joins TRBV6-5 to TRBJ2-3; 10 bases are shared with TRBD2. CDR1 is MNHEY, CDR2 SVGAGI, per germline. With V trimmed by 7 bases and J by 5 bases, 6 bases remained unmatched. The CDR3 loop spans 14 amino acids. The CDR3 spells CASKRGGWEDTQYF. In DNA form, the CDR3 reads TGTGCCAGCAAGCGGGGGGGCTGGGAAGATACGCAGTATTTT.

This rearrangement joins TRBV30 to TRBJ1-1; D is unclear. Deletions cut 0 bases from V and 0 bases from J, with 11 bases between. The length of the CDR3 is 15 residues. The V gene's germline CDR1 is GTSNPN and CDR2 SVGIG (reference sequence). CDR3 protein: CAWSVQSSLNTEAFF. For the CDR3, the DNA is TGTGCCTGGAGTGTACAGTCCAGTTTGAACACTGAAGCTTTCTTT.

This clone has only one observation. The chain links TRBV7-8 to TRBJ2-5, with a possible D match to TRBD2 (6 bases). This CDR3 is 16 amino acids long. The germline V and J ends were trimmed by 2 bases and 5 bases, with 18 bases remaining between them. CDR1 and CDR2 (germline): SGHVS, FQNEAQ. This CDR3 reads CASSLLFRESGETQYF. The CDR3 DNA is TGTGCCAGCAGCTTATTGTTTCGGGAGTCGGGGGAGACCCAGTACTTC.

The chain is built from TRBV4-3 and TRBJ1-1; D gene ambiguous. CDR3 length: 13 amino acids. Looked up from germline, CDR1 is LGHNA and CDR2 is YSLEER. Trimming left V 2 bases short and J 8 bases short, with 12 bases between. The CDR3 loop is CASSQITWAEAFF. CDR3 nucleotides: TGCGCCAGCAGCCAAATTACTTGGGCCGAAGCTTTCTTT.

The J gene is TRBJ2-2, the V gene TRBV9; a possible D gene is TRBD1 (6 bases). Germline V CDR1 and CDR2: SGDLS, YYNGEE. CDR3 length: 15 amino acids. V lost 3 bases to trimming and J lost 2 bases, with 11 bases between them. CDR3 protein: CASSGGGVNTGELFF. CDR3 DNA sequence: TGTGCCAGCAGCGGTGGGGGCGTAAACACCGGGGAGCTGTTTTTT.

This chain links TRBV5-6 with TRBJ1-5; 7 positions agree with TRBD1. Trimming cost V 1 base and J 4 bases; bases outside gene matches: 2. This CDR3 has 14 residues. Per the germline V gene, CDR1 is SGHDT and CDR2 is YYEEEE. The CDR3 DNA is TGTGCCAGCAGCTTGACAGGGGAGAATCAGCCCCAGCATTTT. The encoded protein is CASSLTGENQPQHF.

The chain links TRBV4-1 to TRBJ2-1; D gene ambiguous. From germline, CDR1 is MGHRA and CDR2 YSYEKL. Trimming removed 1 base at V and 8 bases at J, with 15 bases between. The CDR3 loop spans 15 amino acids. CDR3 sequence reads: CASSQGFFENDEQFF. CDR3 sequence (DNA): TGCGCCAGCAGCCAAGGGTTTTTCGAGAACGATGAGCAGTTCTTC.

The chain links TRBV7-9 to TRBJ1-2; 7 bases align to TRBD1. The length of the CDR3 is 14 residues. Germline CDR1 SEHNR, CDR2 FQNEAQ (reference sequence). With V trimmed by 5 bases and J by 3 bases, 6 bases remained unmatched. CDR3 region: CASSPTGEHYGYTF. CDR3 DNA: TGTGCCAGCAGCCCAACAGGGGAGCACTATGGCTACACCTTC.

The chain combines TRBV18 with TRBJ2-3; 8 bases agree with TRBD1. Germline-derived CDR1 and CDR2 are KGHSH and LQKENI. V lost 5 bases and J lost 3; bases outside the gene matches: 16. The length of the CDR3 is 18 residues. For the CDR3, the DNA is TGTGCCAGCTCAAAAGCACCCAGACAGGGGAGTGGTACAGATACGCAGTATTTT. Its protein is CASSKAPRQGSGTDTQYF.

The chain combines TRBV7-2 with TRBJ2-2; D may be TRBD2 (6 bases). Germline CDR1 is SGHTA and CDR2 is FQGNSA. The CDR3 spans 16 residues. The ends were cut back, 2 bases at V and 0 bases at J, with 10 bases in the middle. The CDR3 reads CASSLSGHTNTGELFF. Written as DNA, the CDR3 is TGTGCCAGCAGCTTAAGCGGGCACACGAACACCGGGGAGCTGTTTTTT.

A single count supports this clone. The rearrangement joins TRBV4-1 to TRBJ2-1; TRBD2 might be the D (5 bases). V lost 1 base to trimming and J lost 0 bases, with 10 bases between them. The CDR3 contains 16 residues. Germline V gene sequence: CDR1 MGHRA, CDR2 YSYEKL. CDR3 sequence reads: CASSQVAPSSYNEQFF. In nucleotides, the CDR3 is TGCGCCAGCAGCCAAGTAGCGCCAAGCTCCTACAATGAGCAGTTCTTC.

This clone is a singleton in its sample. The V call is TRBV7-6, the J call TRBJ1-5; 9 bases agree with TRBD1. With V trimmed by 5 bases and J by 4 bases, 6 bases remained unmatched. Germline values: CDR1 SGHVS, CDR2 FNYEAQ. CDR3 length: 15 residues. The CDR3 region has the DNA TGTGCCAGCAGCCAAACGGGACAGGGAAATCAGCCCCAGCATTTT. Translated, it gives CASSQTGQGNQPQHF.

The chain joins TRBV5-1 to TRBJ2-5, with D possibly being TRBD1 or TRBD2 (5 bases each). This CDR3 has 15 residues. CDR1 is SGHRS and CDR2 is YFSETQ in the germline V gene. V shed 4 bases and J shed 5 bases, with 18 bases lying between them. The CDR3 region has the DNA TGCGCCAGCAGCCGGGACCCAAAAAACGGGGAGACCCAGTACTTC. Amino acid sequence: CASSRDPKNGETQYF.

J is TRBJ2-1 and V is TRBV27, with D perhaps matching TRBD2 (6 bases). Germline CDR1 reads MNHEY; CDR2 reads SMNVEV (reference sequence). The CDR3 is 13 amino acids. V gave up 5 bases and J gave up 7 bases, with 12 bases separating them. CDR3 sequence (DNA): TGTGCCAGCAGTAGACTAGTCAGGAATGAGCAGTTCTTC. Translated: CASSRLVRNEQFF.

The rearrangement uses TRBV5-1 and TRBJ2-7; D unclear. The CDR3 spans 14 residues. Germline V gene lookup returns CDR1 SGHRS and CDR2 YFSETQ. Trimming pared 0 bases from V and 3 bases from J, leaving 10 bases between. The chain's CDR3 is CASSLGASHYEQYF. The DNA of the CDR3 is TGCGCCAGCAGCTTGGGGGCGTCCCACTACGAGCAGTACTTC.

The J gene is TRBJ1-4, the V gene TRBV6-1; no clear D gene. V was clipped by 0 bases and J by 6 bases, with 5 bases between them. This CDR3 is 13 amino acids long. The germline V gene encodes CDR1 MNHNS and CDR2 SASEGT. DNA of the CDR3: TGTGCCAGCAGTGAAGCGTGGTATGAAAAACTGTTTTTT. This sequence encodes CASSEAWYEKLFF.

The chain couples TRBV19 to TRBJ1-1; a weak D match, TRBD1 (5 bases). The ends were cut back, 7 bases at V and 8 bases at J, with 14 bases in the middle. The CDR3 totals 12 residues. CDR1 and CDR2 (germline): LNHDA, SQIVND (reference sequence). CDR3: CASNAGRTEAFF. As DNA, the CDR3 is TGTGCCAGTAACGCTGGACGGACAGAAGCTTTCTTT.

The gene calls are TRBV21-1 and TRBJ2-1; the D segment call TRBD1 is taken from the table without a DNA check. TRBV21-1 is designated a pseudogene. The CDR3 covers 15 residues. CDR3 sequence: CASSKAGGRDNEQFF. The DNA of the CDR3 is TGTGCCAGCAGCAAAGCTGGTGGGCGTGACAATGAGCAGTTCTTC.